This T cell receptor (beta chain) was sequenced during a study of blood T cell repertoires in COVID-19. Turning to the study itself: Sources were T cells, B-cell-depleted T cells, or PBMCs; the material itself was cDNA or gDNA.

Across about two dozen US areas, participants ranged in age from about 18 to 100 years. Assignments of participants to cohorts depended upon their own reported clinical history. The germline V gene has CDR1 MGHRA and CDR2 YSYEKL. The length of the CDR3 is 18 residues. V lost 0 bases and J lost 2; bases outside the gene matches: 7. TCRdb's table, derived via immunoSEQ multiplex PCR, lists solely in-frame clones and lacks some. This table holds about 230,000 clones, around 84% found once. Sequences were obtained from PBMCs or T cells enriched from blood (not recorded which). The sequence was collected from a man between 18 and 35 years old who had recovered from COVID-19. The chain recombines TRBV4-1 with TRBJ2-3, with 11 bases fitting TRBD2. The CDR3 DNA sequence: TGCGCCAGCAGCCAAGATATTAGCGGGGGGGCCCCCACAGATACGCAGTATTTT. It codes for CASSQDISGGAPTDTQYF.